The rows below give T cell receptor beta chains drawn from one sample of a study of Ad26.COV2.S vaccination and SARS-CoV-2 variants. TCRdb's copy holds only in-frame clones and misses some; the assay was immunoSEQ multiplex PCR. The sample records 410,000 or so clones, roughly 90% being singletons. Specimen: peripheral blood, collected in a trial of Ad26.COV2.S vaccine versus placebo. All receptors come from a person aged 18-65 years who received the Ad26.COV2.S COVID-19 vaccine or a placebo. The CDR3 runs from the conserved cysteine through the conserved F or W. The order of the fields is V gene, J gene, clone size, CDR3 length, D gene, CDR3 protein, CDR3 DNA. A D gene is named only where the DNA matches it firmly. Clone size is shown for a subset of rows, as once, few, many or a class of expanded clone.

TRBV4-1	TRBJ1-1	-	14	-	CASSPSRGNTEAFF	TGCGCCAGCAGCCCGTCGCGGGGAAACACTGAAGCTTTCTTT
TRBV10-3	TRBJ2-3	-	18	TRBD2	CAISESFNLAGHTDTQYF	TGTGCCATCAGTGAGTCGTTTAACCTAGCGGGACACACAGATACGCAGTATTTT
TRBV20-1	TRBJ2-3	-	13	TRBD1	CSASEGASDTQYF	TGCAGTGCTAGTGAGGGGGCGTCAGATACGCAGTATTTT
TRBV7-8	TRBJ2-1	-	16	-	CASSLAARSPYNEQFF	TGTGCCAGCAGCTTAGCGGCCCGGTCCCCCTACAATGAGCAGTTCTTC
TRBV18	TRBJ2-7	-	13	-	CASSPYASYEQYF	TGTGCCAGCTCACCCTACGCTAGTTACGAGCAGTACTTC
TRBV5-1	TRBJ2-3	-	15	-	CASSRDPLGTDTQYF	TGCGCCAGCAGCCGGGACCCCCTCGGCACAGATACGCAGTATTTT
TRBV28	TRBJ2-7	-	15	TRBD2	CASTLSFSGGYEQYF	TGTGCCAGCACCCTTTCCTTTAGCGGGGGCTACGAGCAGTACTTC
TRBV15	TRBJ1-5	-	16	TRBD1	CATSKTGTEIRQPQHF	TGTGCCACCAGCAAAACCGGGACAGAAATTAGACAGCCCCAGCATTTT
TRBV4-1	TRBJ2-3	-	17	TRBD2	CASSQDYGRASTDTQYF	TGCGCCAGCAGCCAAGATTACGGGAGGGCCAGCACAGATACGCAGTATTTT
TRBV19	TRBJ1-1	once	16	-	CASTPTSGQRNTEAFF	TGTGCCAGTACTCCCACGAGCGGACAGAGGAACACTGAAGCTTTCTTT
TRBV28	TRBJ2-7	-	12	-	CASRQPGYEQYF	TGTGCCAGCAGACAACCAGGCTACGAGCAGTACTTC
TRBV15	TRBJ2-1	-	15	TRBD2	CATRIAGGSYNEQFF	TGTGCCACCAGAATAGCGGGAGGGTCCTACAATGAGCAGTTCTTC
TRBV15	TRBJ1-1	-	16	-	CATSRDIFPSGAEAFF	TGTGCCACCAGCAGAGATATTTTCCCCAGTGGGGCTGAAGCTTTCTTT
TRBV5-5	TRBJ2-7	-	12	-	CASSLEAYEQYF	TGTGCCAGCAGCTTGGAAGCTTACGAGCAGTACTTC
TRBV27	TRBJ2-2	-	16	TRBD1	CASSSWDRLNTGELFF	TGTGCCAGCAGTTCCTGGGACAGACTTAACACCGGGGAGCTGTTTTTT
TRBV2	TRBJ1-2	-	17	TRBD1	CASSVVGPGTANYGYTF	TGTGCCAGCAGTGTGGTAGGTCCCGGGACAGCTAACTATGGCTACACCTTC
TRBV6-2/TRBV6-3	TRBJ1-1	-	13	-	CASSFLLNTEAFF	TGTGCCAGCAGTTTTCTCTTGAACACTGAAGCTTTCTTT
TRBV30	TRBJ2-3	-	12	-	CAWSVQLDTQYF	TGTGCCTGGAGTGTACAATTGGATACGCAGTATTTT
TRBV6-4	TRBJ2-7	-	16	-	CASSDSGADKAYEQYF	TGTGCCAGCAGTGACTCAGGTGCGGACAAAGCCTACGAGCAGTACTTC
TRBV13	TRBJ2-3	-	17	TRBD2	CASSLGAASGRADTQYF	TGTGCCAGCAGCTTAGGCGCGGCTAGCGGGAGGGCAGATACGCAGTATTTT
TRBV5-5	TRBJ2-7	-	13	-	CASSLISFSEQYF	TGTGCCAGCAGCTTGATATCTTTCTCCGAGCAGTACTTC